This is a list of T cell receptor beta chains from one sample in a study of CD8 T cells in Susac syndrome. TCRdb independently ran MiXCR on the immunoSEQ multiplex PCR reads; one entry per CDR3 protein. This sample has about 130,000 distinct CDR3 sequences, with around 93% found just once. The sequencing sample was made of CD8+ T cells from PBMCs. The receptors come from a human donor with Susac syndrome. CDR3s include the opening cysteine and the closing phenylalanine or tryptophan. The D gene is left open where the match is weak. A clone size is listed for some rows: how often the clone was seen (once, few, many), or a class if it is expanded.

V gene	D gene	J gene	clone size	CDR3 DNA	CDR3 protein
TRBV10-3	TRBD1	TRBJ2-3	once	TGTGCCATCAGTGGCTCGACAGGGAGATCAGATACGCAGTATTTT	CAISGSTGRSDTQYF
TRBV3-1	TRBD1	TRBJ2-5	-	TGTGCCAGCAGCCACCCGGACAGGGGTAGTGAGACCCAGTACTTC	CASSHPDRGSETQYF
TRBV28	TRBD2	TRBJ2-7	-	TGTGCCAGCACTAGGGAGGGGCGAACCTACGAGCAGTACTTC	CASTREGRTYEQYF
TRBV6-2/TRBV6-3	-	TRBJ2-5	-	TGTGCCAGCATACTTTTCCCTAGCCCCCAGGAGACCCAGTACTTC	CASILFPSPQETQYF
TRBV20-1	-	TRBJ1-1	-	TGCAGTGCTAGCTTGAACACTGAAGCTTTCTTT	CSASLNTEAFF
TRBV7-3	TRBD1	TRBJ1-1	-	TGTGCCAGCAGCTTACTTTCTCTTCCCACAGGGGAAATGAACACTGAAGCTTTCTTT	CASSLLSLPTGEMNTEAFF
TRBV5-6	TRBD2	TRBJ2-7	-	TGTGCCAGCAGCCCGTGGCTAGCGGGAGCTTACGAGCAGTACTTC	CASSPWLAGAYEQYF
TRBV11-2	-	TRBJ2-4	-	TGTGCCAGCAGCTTAGGCCAGGGGTACATTCAGTACTTC	CASSLGQGYIQYF
TRBV5-1	TRBD2	TRBJ2-1	-	TGCGCCAGCAGCTTAATAGCGGGAGGGCCGCGATACAATGAGCAGTTCTTC	CASSLIAGGPRYNEQFF
TRBV7-9	-	TRBJ2-7	-	TGTGCCAGCAGCCCCACCGGAAGCTCCTACGAGCAGTACTTC	CASSPTGSSYEQYF
TRBV29-1	TRBD1	TRBJ2-1	-	TGCAGCGTCGATAATGCGGGACAGGGTCGCTACAATGAGCAGTTCTTC	CSVDNAGQGRYNEQFF
TRBV27	-	TRBJ2-7	-	TGTGCCAGCAGTTTATCTTTGTCAAGCCCGTATAAATCCTTC	CASSLSLSSPYKSF
TRBV7-2	TRBD1	TRBJ2-1	-	TGTGCCAGCAGCCCCCCGGGACAGAACTACAATGAGCAGTTCTTC	CASSPPGQNYNEQFF
TRBV30	-	TRBJ1-4	-	TGTGCCTGGAATCGGGAGATGAATGAAAAACTGTTTTTT	CAWNREMNEKLFF